Each of the 30 T cell receptor beta chains below was sequenced from the same sample in a study of early T cells in non-severe SARS-CoV-2 infection. TCRdb reprocessed the 5' RACE reads with MiXCR, giving one entry per CDR3 protein. The sample lists tens of thousands of distinct CDR3 sequences; 5% to 6.5% were seen once. The sequenced material came from whole blood. The receptor set was obtained from an adult who was a healthcare worker with PCR-confirmed SARS-CoV-2 infection or an uninfected control (not recorded which).

This clonotype was recorded many times. The chain carries TRBV4-2 and TRBJ2-3; 7 nucleotides line up with TRBD1. J lost 4 bases, V lost 4 bases, and 8 bases had no gene match. The CDR3 spans 15 residues. Germline lookup yields CDR1 LGHNA and CDR2 YNFKEQ. The CDR3 coding sequence is TGTGCCAGCAGCCTTCAGGGGGAAGCCGCAGATACGCAGTATTTT. It translates to CASSLQGEAADTQYF.

This clonotype was observed at least ten times. V gene TRBV20-1 combines with J gene TRBJ2-3, with 7 bases fitting TRBD2. The CDR3 length is 14 residues. The junction had 6 bases not matched to a gene; V was cut back by 3 bases and J by 3 bases. The V gene's germline CDR1 is DFQATT and CDR2 SNEGSKA (reference sequence). The CDR3 region is CSASRAGTTDTQYF. The CDR3 nucleotides are TGCAGTGCTAGTAGAGCGGGAACTACAGATACGCAGTATTTT.

There are many counts of this clonotype. This rearrangement joins TRBV12-3 or TRBV12-4 to TRBJ1-1; D is ambiguous. The CDR3 runs 14 residues. With 6 bases removed from V and 0 bases from J, the gap between germline ends came to 11 bases. In DNA form, the CDR3 reads TGTGCCAGCAGGGACCGCTTGATGAACACTGAAGCTTTCTTT. Protein product: CASRDRLMNTEAFF.

The J gene is TRBJ2-1, the V gene TRBV5-4, with a possible D match to TRBD1 (5 bases). Germline loops: CDR1 SGHNT, CDR2 YYREEE (reference sequence). CDR3 length: 16 amino acids. V lost 0 bases to trimming and J lost 3 bases, with 13 bases between them. For the CDR3, the DNA is TGTGCCAGCAGCTTGGGATCGAGACAGTTCTACAATGAGCAGTTCTTC. Protein product: CASSLGSRQFYNEQFF.

This clonotype was seen only a few times. The chain has TRBV5-1 and TRBJ2-3; TRBD2 agrees at 9 bases. The CDR3 spans 15 residues. From germline, CDR1 is SGHRS and CDR2 YFSETQ. The trim removed 5 bases at V and 4 bases at J, leaving 8 bases unmatched. The CDR3 DNA sequence: TGCGCCAGCAGTTTCTCTAGCGGGACCTCAGATACGCAGTATTTT. Encoded protein: CASSFSSGTSDTQYF.

Many counts were recorded for this clonotype. The chain has TRBV20-1 and TRBJ1-1, with a weak D call TRBD1 (5 bases). V was cut by 3 bases and J by 0 bases, with 8 bases left in between. This CDR3 is built from 13 residues. Per the germline V gene, CDR1 is DFQATT and CDR2 is SNEGSKA (reference sequence). CDR3 coding DNA: TGCAGTGCTAGTTGGGGCCTGAACACTGAAGCTTTCTTT. Its translation is CSASWGLNTEAFF.

By share, this clonotype counts as medium-sized (0.01 to 0.1%). The V and J genes are TRBV5-3 and TRBJ2-1; D perhaps matches TRBD2 (5 bases). TRBV5-3 falls under the ORF class, with uncertain function. The CDR3 has 20 residues. V was shortened by 5 bases and J by 1 base, with 28 bases between the two germline ends. The CDR3 here is CARSLGVVPRVSLSYNEQFF. CDR3 nucleotides: TGTGCCAGAAGTCTTGGCGTCGTTCCGCGGGTGTCTCTTTCCTACAATGAGCAGTTCTTC.

The table lists this clonotype with many counts. V is TRBV29-1 and J is TRBJ1-1, with a possible D match to TRBD1 (6 bases). V was clipped by 7 bases and J by 6 bases, with 15 bases between them. Germline assignment: CDR1 SQVTM and CDR2 ANQGSEA. The CDR3 totals 12 residues. The CDR3 here is CSGEGERSEAFF. The CDR3 nucleotides read TGCAGCGGAGAGGGGGAAAGGTCTGAAGCTTTCTTT. The variable domain in full, with the rest retrieved from reference TRBV29-1 and TRBJ1-1, is SAVISQKPSRDICQRGTSLTIQCQVDSQVTMMFWYRQQPGQSLTLIATANQGSEATYESGFVIDKFPISRPNLTFSTLTVSNMSPEDSSIYLCSGEGERSEAFFGQGTRLTVV.

This clonotype was seen at least ten times. The chain combines TRBV11-2 with TRBJ2-3; D not resolved. The germline CDR1 and CDR2 sequences are SGHAT and FQNNGV. V gave up 1 base and J gave up 4 bases, with 12 bases separating them. This CDR3 is 15 amino acids long. The CDR3 spells CASSLALTSPDTQYF. Written as DNA, the CDR3 is TGTGCCAGCAGCTTAGCTTTGACCAGCCCAGATACGCAGTATTTT.

Concerning this clonotype itself: It may be a read error: a sequence one base away is much more abundant. This sequence joins TRBV30 and TRBJ2-1; D is tentatively TRBD1 or TRBD2 (6 bases each). This CDR3 has 11 residues. Trimming removed 8 bases at V and 8 bases at J, with 13 bases between. CDR1 is GTSNPN, CDR2 SVGIG, per germline (reference sequence). CDR3 DNA: TGTGCCCGGGGGCGCCGGTATGAGCAGTTCTTC. This gives the protein CARGRRYEQFF.

This clonotype was found a few times. The chain links TRBV29-1 to TRBJ1-1; D perhaps matches TRBD1 (5 bases). CDR1 and CDR2 (germline): SQVTM, ANQGSEA. The V end lost 3 bases, the J end lost 0 bases, and 8 bases lay between the germline ends. The CDR3 loop spans 13 amino acids. The CDR3 protein is CSVERGLNTEAFF. The CDR3, as DNA: TGCAGCGTTGAGAGGGGATTGAACACTGAAGCTTTCTTT.

This clonotype was seen at least ten times. This rearrangement joins TRBV18 to TRBJ2-1; no firm D call. Trimming shortened V by 4 bases and J by 8 bases, and 15 bases separated the two germline ends. CDR3 length: 14 amino acids. Per the germline V gene, CDR1 is KGHSH and CDR2 is LQKENI. In nucleotides, the CDR3 is TGTGCCAGCTCACTGAATTCACGTTTGGATGAGCAGTTCTTC. Encoded protein: CASSLNSRLDEQFF.

This rearrangement joins TRBV12-3 or TRBV12-4 to TRBJ2-5; 14 bases match TRBD2. The CDR3 has 16 amino acids. V was pared by 6 bases and J by 6 bases, with 9 bases of the junction left unmatched. The DNA for the CDR3 is TGTGCCAGCAGCTCCCCGGGACTAGCGGGAGTAAAGACCCAGTACTTC. Translated: CASSSPGLAGVKTQYF.

The sample holds many counts of this clonotype. The chain couples TRBV11-2 to TRBJ2-3, with TRBD2 as a possible D gene (5 bases). Germline V gives CDR1 SGHAT, CDR2 FQNNGV. Trimming stripped 1 base from V and 5 bases from J, with 7 bases between. The CDR3 runs 13 residues. CDR3 amino acids: CASSLGSVDTQYF. CDR3 DNA sequence: TGTGCCAGCAGCTTAGGTAGCGTAGATACGCAGTATTTT.

The chain recombines TRBV29-1 with TRBJ2-3, with D perhaps TRBD1 or TRBD2 (5 bases each). The CDR3 contains 15 residues. V was trimmed by 7 bases and J by 4 bases, leaving 21 bases between them. The germline gives CDR1 SQVTM, CDR2 ANQGSEA. In DNA form, the CDR3 reads TGCAGCGCCGAGGGGCGGTCTACGAAGGCAGATACGCAGTATTTT. It specifies CSAEGRSTKADTQYF.

This clonotype has at least ten counts. This chain's CDR3 is CASSLAPGEVYEQYF. In DNA form, the CDR3 reads TGTGCCAGCAGCTTAGCGCCAGGGGAGGTTTACGAGCAGTACTTC. The J gene is TRBJ2-7, the V gene TRBV7-6, with D perhaps matching TRBD1 or TRBD2 (6 bases each). Per the germline V gene, CDR1 is SGHVS and CDR2 is FNYEAQ. This CDR3 is 15 amino acids long. The ends were cut back, 0 bases at V and 4 bases at J, with 13 bases in the middle.

The chain employs TRBV2 and TRBJ2-5, with 9 positions matching TRBD2. Germline CDR1 SNHLY, CDR2 FYNNEI. Losses at the gene ends were 7 bases for V and 2 bases for J; bases not matched to a gene: 5. There are 14 residues in the CDR3. The CDR3 loop is CASTRAGGQETQYF. The CDR3 coding sequence is TGTGCCAGCACCAGAGCGGGAGGTCAAGAGACCCAGTACTTC.

This clonotype showed up many times. The chain links TRBV12-3 or TRBV12-4 to TRBJ2-2; D is unclear. Trimming stripped 5 bases from V and 2 bases from J, with 0 bases between. The CDR3 consists of 11 residues. Here the CDR3 reads CASSNTGELFF. The CDR3 DNA follows: TGTGCCAGCAGTAACACCGGGGAGCTGTTTTTT.

This clonotype was detected ten times or more. The chain links TRBV12-3 or TRBV12-4 to TRBJ1-6; no firm D call. This CDR3 has 15 residues. The V and J ends lost 5 bases and 6 bases respectively, with 14 bases between them. In DNA form, the CDR3 reads TGTGCCAGCAGTCAAAACAGCGCTTCTAATTCACCCCTCCACTTT. It translates to CASSQNSASNSPLHF.

This clonotype was seen many times. The V gene is TRBV28, the J gene TRBJ2-1; 8 bases fit TRBD1. With 5 bases clipped from V and 9 bases from J, the junction kept 3 bases outside the gene matches. Germline V CDR1 and CDR2: MDHEN, SYDVKM. The CDR3 is 12 amino acids. The CDR3 region is CASSRQGPEQFF. CDR3 DNA: TGTGCCAGCAGTAGACAGGGGCCTGAGCAGTTCTTC. The entire variable domain, with the rest obtained from reference TRBV28 and TRBJ2-1, is as follows: DVKVTQSSRYLVKRTGEKVFLECVQDMDHENMFWYRQDPGLGLRLIYFSYDVKMKEKGDIPEGYSVSREKKERFSLILESASTNQTSMYLCASSRQGPEQFFGPGTRLTVL.

This clonotype was observed a handful of times. The chain employs TRBV19 and TRBJ1-2; D may be TRBD1 (5 bases). The CDR3 spans 12 residues. Germline CDR1 LNHDA, CDR2 SQIVND (reference sequence). Trimming took 8 bases from V and 4 from J, leaving 11 bases between them. CDR3 loop: CASLLGGYGYTF. CDR3 sequence (DNA): TGTGCCAGTCTCCTGGGGGGCTATGGCTACACCTTC.

This clonotype turned up a few times. The chain carries TRBV4-1 and TRBJ2-1, with D possibly TRBD1 on 6 matching bases. This CDR3 spans 16 amino acids. Trimming stripped 1 base from V and 2 bases from J, with 12 bases between. From germline, CDR1 is MGHRA and CDR2 YSYEKL. The CDR3 region is CASSQGSQGTYNEQFF. CDR3 in DNA: TGCGCCAGCAGCCAAGGAAGCCAGGGGACCTACAATGAGCAGTTCTTC.

This clonotype showed up just a few times. The J gene is TRBJ2-7, the V gene TRBV20-1; maybe TRBD1 (6 bases). Trimming shortened V by 6 bases and J by 0 bases, and 15 bases separated the two germline ends. The germline CDR1 and CDR2 sequences are DFQATT and SNEGSKA (reference sequence). The CDR3 length is 14 residues. The CDR3 spells CSAEDGQSSYEQYF. DNA for the CDR3: TGCAGTGCCGAAGACGGACAGAGCTCCTACGAGCAGTACTTC.

There are many counts of this clonotype. This rearrangement joins TRBV6-5 to TRBJ2-6; D may match TRBD1 or TRBD2 (5 bases each). V shed 2 bases and J shed 4 bases, with 12 bases lying between them. The CDR3 is made up of 16 amino acids. In germline, CDR1 is MNHEY, CDR2 SVGAGI. The CDR3 is CASSYDRGSGANVLTF. In nucleotides, the CDR3 is TGTGCCAGCAGTTACGACAGAGGGTCCGGGGCCAACGTCCTGACTTTC.

The table lists this clonotype with many counts. The CDR3 DNA sequence: TGTGCCAGCAGGACTAGCGGGAGAAACGGGGAGCTGTTTTTT. Translation gives CASRTSGRNGELFF. The chain couples TRBV28 to TRBJ2-2, with TRBD2 matching 12 bases. V trimming: 6 bases; J trimming: 7 bases; junction bases outside the gene matches: 3. The CDR3 consists of 14 residues. From germline, CDR1 is MDHEN and CDR2 SYDVKM.

At least ten counts were recorded for this clonotype. This chain uses TRBV15 with TRBJ2-1; D is possibly TRBD1 (10 bases). Trimming removed 2 bases at V and 4 bases at J, with 24 bases between. The CDR3 covers 19 residues. Germline V gene data show CDR1 as LNHNV and CDR2 as YYDKDF (reference sequence). The CDR3 DNA reads as TGTGCCACCAGCAGAAGTCGGGACAGGGGACTAGCCGGTTACAATGAGCAGTTCTTC. It is translated as CATSRSRDRGLAGYNEQFF.

This clonotype was counted between two and nine times. The chain uses TRBV7-9 and TRBJ2-7; 9 bases line up with TRBD1. CDR1 and CDR2 (germline): SEHNR, FQNEAQ (reference sequence). The CDR3 has 14 residues. V was pared by 2 bases and J by 2 bases, with 1 base of the junction left unmatched. As DNA, the CDR3 is TGTGCCAGCAGCTTACGGGACAGGGCCTACGAGCAGTACTTC. Translating gives CASSLRDRAYEQYF.

This clonotype was found many times. This chain connects TRBV18 to TRBJ2-3, with D possibly called TRBD1 or TRBD2 (6 bases each). With 6 bases removed from V and 1 base from J, the gap between germline ends came to 14 bases. The CDR3 runs to 15 residues. Germline CDR1 reads KGHSH; CDR2 reads LQKENI. The CDR3 coding sequence is TGTGCCAGCTCGCCCCCCGGGGGCGGCACAGATACGCAGTATTTT. It codes for CASSPPGGGTDTQYF.

This clonotype was seen repeatedly, ten times or more. The chain couples TRBV7-3 to TRBJ2-3, with 8 bases that match TRBD2. CDR1 is SGHTA, CDR2 FQGTGA, per germline. Germline trimming cut 1 base from V and 5 bases from J; bases unmatched to any gene: 5. This CDR3 comprises 15 residues. The CDR3 reads CASSLSGTSQDTQYF. The CDR3 DNA follows: TGTGCCAGCAGCTTAAGCGGGACTAGTCAAGATACGCAGTATTTT.

This clonotype was found many times. An end of the junction differs from the germline gene, which may be a read error. The chain is built from TRBV28 and TRBJ2-1; D is perhaps TRBD2 (5 bases). Germline CDR1 is MDHEN and CDR2 is SYDVKM. CDR3 size: 13 residues. DNA of the CDR3: TGTGCCAGCACTAGCCCTCGTATGGGCAGCCCTACCTTC. Protein: CASTSPRMGSPTF.